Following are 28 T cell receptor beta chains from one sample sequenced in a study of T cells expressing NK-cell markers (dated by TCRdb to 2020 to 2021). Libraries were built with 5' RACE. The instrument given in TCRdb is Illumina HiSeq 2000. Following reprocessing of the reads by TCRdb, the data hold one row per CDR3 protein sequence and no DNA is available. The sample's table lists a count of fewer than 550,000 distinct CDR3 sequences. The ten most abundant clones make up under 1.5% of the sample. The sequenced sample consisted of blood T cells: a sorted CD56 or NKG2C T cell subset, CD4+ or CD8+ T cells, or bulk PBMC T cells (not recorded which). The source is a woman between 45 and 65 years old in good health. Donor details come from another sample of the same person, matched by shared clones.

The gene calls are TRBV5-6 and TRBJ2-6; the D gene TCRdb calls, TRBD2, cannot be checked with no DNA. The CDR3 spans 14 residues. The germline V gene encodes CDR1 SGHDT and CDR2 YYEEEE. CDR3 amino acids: CASGRPSGANVLTF.

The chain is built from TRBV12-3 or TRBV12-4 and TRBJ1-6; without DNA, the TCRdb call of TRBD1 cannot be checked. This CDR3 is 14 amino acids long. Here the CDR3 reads CASSVTQGASPLHF.

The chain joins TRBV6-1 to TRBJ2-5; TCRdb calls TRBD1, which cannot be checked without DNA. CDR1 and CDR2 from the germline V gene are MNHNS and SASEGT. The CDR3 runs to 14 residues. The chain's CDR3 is CASSEGGQGWTQYF.

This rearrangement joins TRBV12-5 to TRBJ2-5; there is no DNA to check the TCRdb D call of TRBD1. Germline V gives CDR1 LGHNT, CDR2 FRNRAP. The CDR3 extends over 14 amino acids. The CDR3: CASGLDRGRETQYF.

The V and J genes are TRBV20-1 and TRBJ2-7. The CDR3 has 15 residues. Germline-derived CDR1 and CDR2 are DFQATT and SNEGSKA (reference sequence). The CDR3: CSASDPTRIFYEQYF.

CDR3 sequence: CASSLTWGEQYF. The rearrangement links TRBV7-2 to TRBJ2-7. CDR1 and CDR2 (germline): SGHTA, FQGNSA. The CDR3 spans 12 residues.

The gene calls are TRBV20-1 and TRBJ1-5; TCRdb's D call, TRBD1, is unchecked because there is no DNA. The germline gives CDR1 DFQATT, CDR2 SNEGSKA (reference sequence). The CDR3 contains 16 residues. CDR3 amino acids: CSARGSGTSPGQPQHF.

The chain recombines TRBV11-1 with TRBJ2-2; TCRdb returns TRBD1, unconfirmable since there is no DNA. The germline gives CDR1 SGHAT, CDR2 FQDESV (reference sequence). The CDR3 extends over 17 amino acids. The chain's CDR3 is CASSLRWGQGATGELFF.

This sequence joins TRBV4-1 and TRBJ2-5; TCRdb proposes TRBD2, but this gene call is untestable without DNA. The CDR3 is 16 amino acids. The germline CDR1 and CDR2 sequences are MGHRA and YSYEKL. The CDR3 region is CASSEITGEGRETQYF.

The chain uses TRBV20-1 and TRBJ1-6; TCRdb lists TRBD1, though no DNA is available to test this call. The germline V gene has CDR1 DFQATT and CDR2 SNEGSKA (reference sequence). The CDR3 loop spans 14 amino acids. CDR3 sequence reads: CSARSGPRLSPLHF.

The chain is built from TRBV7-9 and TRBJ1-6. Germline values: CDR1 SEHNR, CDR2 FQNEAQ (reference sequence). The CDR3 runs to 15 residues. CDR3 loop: CASSLGGRGDSPLHF.

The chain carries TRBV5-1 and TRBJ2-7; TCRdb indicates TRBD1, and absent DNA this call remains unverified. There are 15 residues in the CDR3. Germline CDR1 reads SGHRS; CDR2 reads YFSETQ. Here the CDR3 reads CASSFSLSTGLEQYF.

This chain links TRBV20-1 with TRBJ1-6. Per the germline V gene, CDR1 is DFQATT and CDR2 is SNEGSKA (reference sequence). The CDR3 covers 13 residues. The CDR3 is CSARTDFWAPLHF.

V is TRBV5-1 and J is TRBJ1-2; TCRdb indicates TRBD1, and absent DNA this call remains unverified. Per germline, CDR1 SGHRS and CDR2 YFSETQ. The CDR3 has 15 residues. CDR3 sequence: CASSDPGTYNYGYTF.

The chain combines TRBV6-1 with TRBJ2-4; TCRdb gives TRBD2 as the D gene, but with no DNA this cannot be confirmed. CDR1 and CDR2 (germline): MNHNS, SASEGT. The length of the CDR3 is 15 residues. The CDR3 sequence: CASSDSAGAKNIQYF.

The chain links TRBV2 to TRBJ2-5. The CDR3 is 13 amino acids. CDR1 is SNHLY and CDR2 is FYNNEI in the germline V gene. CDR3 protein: CASSGEMEETQYF.

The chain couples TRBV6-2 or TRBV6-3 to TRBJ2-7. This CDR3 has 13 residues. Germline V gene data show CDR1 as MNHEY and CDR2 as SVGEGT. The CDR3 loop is CASSYSNSREQYF.

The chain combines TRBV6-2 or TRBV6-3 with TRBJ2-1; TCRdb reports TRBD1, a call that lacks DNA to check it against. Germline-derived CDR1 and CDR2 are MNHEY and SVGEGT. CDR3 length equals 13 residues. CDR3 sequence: CASRPGTPNEQFF.

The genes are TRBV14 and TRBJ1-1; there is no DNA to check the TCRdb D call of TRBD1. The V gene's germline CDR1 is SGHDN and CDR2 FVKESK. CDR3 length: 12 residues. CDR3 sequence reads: CASSPRGLGAFF.

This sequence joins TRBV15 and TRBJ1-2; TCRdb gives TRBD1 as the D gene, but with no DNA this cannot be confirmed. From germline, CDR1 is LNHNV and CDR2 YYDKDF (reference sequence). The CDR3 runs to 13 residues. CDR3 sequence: CATSRDRTGSYTF.

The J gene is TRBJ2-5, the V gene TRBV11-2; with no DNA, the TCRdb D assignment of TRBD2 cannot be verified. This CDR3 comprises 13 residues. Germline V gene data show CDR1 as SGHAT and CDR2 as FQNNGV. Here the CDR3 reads CASSTGTLETQYF.

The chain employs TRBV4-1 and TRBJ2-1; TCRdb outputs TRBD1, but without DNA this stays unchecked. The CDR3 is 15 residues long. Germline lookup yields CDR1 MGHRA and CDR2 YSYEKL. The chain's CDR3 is CASRPQRGPYNEQFF.

CDR3: CASSLGLKGQGQETQYF. V and J are TRBV13 and TRBJ2-5; the TRBD1 assignment by TCRdb is unverifiable without DNA. The germline gives CDR1 PRHDT, CDR2 FYEKMQ (reference sequence). The CDR3 runs 17 residues.

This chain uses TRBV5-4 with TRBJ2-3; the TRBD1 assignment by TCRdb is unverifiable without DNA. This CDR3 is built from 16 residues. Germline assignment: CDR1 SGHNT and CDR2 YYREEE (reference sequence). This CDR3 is CASSLGQGVNTDTQYF.

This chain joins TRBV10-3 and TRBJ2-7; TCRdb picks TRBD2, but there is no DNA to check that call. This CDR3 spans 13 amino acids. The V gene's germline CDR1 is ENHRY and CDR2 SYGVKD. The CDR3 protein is CAIGTSGNYEQYF.

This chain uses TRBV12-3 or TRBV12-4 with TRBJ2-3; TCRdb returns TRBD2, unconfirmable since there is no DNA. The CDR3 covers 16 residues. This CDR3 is CASSFQREGHSDTQYF.

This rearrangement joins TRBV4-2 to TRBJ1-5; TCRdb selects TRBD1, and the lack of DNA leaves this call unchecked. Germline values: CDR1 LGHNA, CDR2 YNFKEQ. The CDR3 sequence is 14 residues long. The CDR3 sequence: CASSQEQGFRPQHF.

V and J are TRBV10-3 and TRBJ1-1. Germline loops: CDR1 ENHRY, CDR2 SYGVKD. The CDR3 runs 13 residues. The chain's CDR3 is CAIISAGGSEAFF.